This TCR beta chain is from a study of CD4 T cells in relation to SARS-CoV-2 and coronaviruses. The wider study: TCR beta CDR3s were sequenced after 10-day antigen culture of PBMCs. Negative control cultures got HIV-1 Nef peptides or no peptide. Shared crossreactive spike epitopes were mapped to their HLA restriction.

The data were produced by immunoSEQ multiplex PCR, yet TCRdb's version contains in-frame clones alone and is incomplete. The data contain about 28,000 clones, 74% of them singletons. This clone was counted a few times. Its target is unknown. The germline CDR1 and CDR2 sequences are SGHRS and YFSETQ. The length of the CDR3 is 13 residues. V shed 0 bases and J shed 2 bases, with 2 bases lying between them. Before the COVID-19 pandemic, during about 2010-2018, CD4+ T cells were taken from unexposed donors. CD4+ T cells were isolated from the cells after around eleven days of culture. Testing used SARS-CoV-2 S/N and four cold-coronavirus spikes on unexposed-donor CD4+ T cells, cells permitting.

The sequenced sample was CD4+ T cells from PBMCs, cultured in vitro. The receptor was derived from a human donor in good health. The chain combines TRBV5-1 with TRBJ2-2; D not certain. CDR3 loop: CASSLDNTGELFF. CDR3 nucleotides: TGCGCCAGCAGCTTGGATAACACCGGGGAGCTGTTTTTT.